This TCR beta chain was documented in a study of blood T cell repertoires in COVID-19. Overall study context: There were acute and convalescent COVID-19 samples, and they came from the United States, Italy and Spain.

From germline, CDR1 is SGHVS and CDR2 FQNEAQ. V lost 7 bases and J lost 5; bases outside the gene matches: 6. The CDR3 has 14 residues. Clones were read by immunoSEQ multiplex PCR, and TCRdb kept only the in-frame ones, dropping some. Seen here are roughly 41,000 clones, around 83% observed once, and the top ten hold 35% to 55%. The chain joins TRBV7-8 to TRBJ2-3, with 10 bases fitting TRBD2. Sequencing used peripheral blood. The clonotype originates from a woman of 80 years or more with acute or convalescent COVID-19. CDR3: CASKFLAGEDTQYF. The CDR3 DNA reads TGTGCCAGCAAGTTCCTAGCGGGGGAAGATACGCAGTATTTT.